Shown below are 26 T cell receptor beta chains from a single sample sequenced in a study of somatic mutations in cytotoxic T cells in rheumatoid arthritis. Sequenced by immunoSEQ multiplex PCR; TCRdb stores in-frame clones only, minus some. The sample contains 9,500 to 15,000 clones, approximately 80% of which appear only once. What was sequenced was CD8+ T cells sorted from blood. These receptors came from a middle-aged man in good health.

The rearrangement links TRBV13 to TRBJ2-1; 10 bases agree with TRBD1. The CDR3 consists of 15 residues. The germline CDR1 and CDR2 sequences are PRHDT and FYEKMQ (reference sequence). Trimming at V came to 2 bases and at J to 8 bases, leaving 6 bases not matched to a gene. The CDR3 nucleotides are TGTGCCAGCAGCTTAAGGGGGACAGGGGCCCATGAGCAGTTCTTC. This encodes CASSLRGTGAHEQFF.

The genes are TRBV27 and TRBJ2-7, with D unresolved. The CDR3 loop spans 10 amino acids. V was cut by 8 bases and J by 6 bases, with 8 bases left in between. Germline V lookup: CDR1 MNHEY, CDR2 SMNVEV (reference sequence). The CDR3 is CASGHFEQYF. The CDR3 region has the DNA TGTGCCAGCGGTCATTTCGAGCAGTACTTC.

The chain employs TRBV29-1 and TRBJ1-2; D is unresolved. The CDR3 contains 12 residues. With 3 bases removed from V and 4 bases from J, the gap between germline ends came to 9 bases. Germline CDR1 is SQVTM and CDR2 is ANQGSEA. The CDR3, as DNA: TGCAGCGTTGACCAGTCAATCTATGGCTACACCTTC. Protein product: CSVDQSIYGYTF.

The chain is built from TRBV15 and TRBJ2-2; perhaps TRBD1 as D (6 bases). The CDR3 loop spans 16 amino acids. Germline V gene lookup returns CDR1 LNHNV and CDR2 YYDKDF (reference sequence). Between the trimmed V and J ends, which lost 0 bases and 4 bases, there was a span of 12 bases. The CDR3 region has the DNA TGTGCCACCAGCAGAGATACACCGGACAGCACCGGGGAGCTGTTTTTT. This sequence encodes CATSRDTPDSTGELFF.

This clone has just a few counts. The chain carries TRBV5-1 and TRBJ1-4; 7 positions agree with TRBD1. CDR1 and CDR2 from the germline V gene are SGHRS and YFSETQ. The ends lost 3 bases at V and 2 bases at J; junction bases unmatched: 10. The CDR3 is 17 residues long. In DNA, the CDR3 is TGCGCCAGCAGCTATGACAGGGAGTCTACGACTAATGAAAAACTGTTTTTT. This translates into CASSYDRESTTNEKLFF.

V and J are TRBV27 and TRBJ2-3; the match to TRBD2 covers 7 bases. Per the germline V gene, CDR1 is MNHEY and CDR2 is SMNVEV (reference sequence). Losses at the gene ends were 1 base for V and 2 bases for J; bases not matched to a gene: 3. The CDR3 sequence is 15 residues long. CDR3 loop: CASSLLGRATDTQYF. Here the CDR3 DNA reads TGTGCCAGCAGTTTATTGGGGAGGGCCACAGATACGCAGTATTTT.

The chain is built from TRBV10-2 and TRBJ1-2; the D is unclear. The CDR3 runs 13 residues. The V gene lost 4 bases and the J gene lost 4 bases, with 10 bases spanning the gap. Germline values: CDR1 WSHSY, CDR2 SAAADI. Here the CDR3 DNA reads TGCGCCAGCAGTGTATCTCGCATCTATGGCTACACCTTC. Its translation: CASSVSRIYGYTF.

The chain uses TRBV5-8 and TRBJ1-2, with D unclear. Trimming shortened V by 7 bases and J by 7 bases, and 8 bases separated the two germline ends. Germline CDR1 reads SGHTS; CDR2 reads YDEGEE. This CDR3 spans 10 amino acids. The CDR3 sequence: CASYWSGYTF. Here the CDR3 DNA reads TGTGCCAGCTACTGGAGTGGCTACACCTTC.

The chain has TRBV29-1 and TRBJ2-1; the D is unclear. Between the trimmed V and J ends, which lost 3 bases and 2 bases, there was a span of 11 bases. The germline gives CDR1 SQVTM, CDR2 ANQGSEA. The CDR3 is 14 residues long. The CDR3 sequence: CSVERANTYNEQFF. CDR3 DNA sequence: TGCAGCGTTGAGCGCGCGAACACCTACAATGAGCAGTTCTTC.

This chain's CDR3 is CASSLGTSGYNEQFF. CDR3 bases: TGTGCCAGCAGCTTAGGGACTAGCGGTTACAATGAGCAGTTCTTC. The chain couples TRBV11-2 to TRBJ2-1; 10 bases map to TRBD2. Germline values: CDR1 SGHAT, CDR2 FQNNGV. The CDR3 spans 15 residues. J was trimmed by 4 bases and V by 1 base; bases with no gene match: 1.

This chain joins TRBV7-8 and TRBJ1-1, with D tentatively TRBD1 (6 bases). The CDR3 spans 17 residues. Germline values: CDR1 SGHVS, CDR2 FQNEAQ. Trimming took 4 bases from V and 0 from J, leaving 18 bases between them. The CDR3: CASSSPSRGALNTEAFF. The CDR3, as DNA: TGTGCCAGCAGCTCCCCGAGTAGGGGGGCTCTGAACACTGAAGCTTTCTTT.

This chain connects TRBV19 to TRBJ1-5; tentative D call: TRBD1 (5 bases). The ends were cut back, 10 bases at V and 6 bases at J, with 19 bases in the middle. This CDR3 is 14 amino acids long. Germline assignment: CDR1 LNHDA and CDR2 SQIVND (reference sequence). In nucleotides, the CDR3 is TGTGCCACCAGGGTAGGACCCTTGGGTCAGCCCCAGCATTTT. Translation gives CATRVGPLGQPQHF.

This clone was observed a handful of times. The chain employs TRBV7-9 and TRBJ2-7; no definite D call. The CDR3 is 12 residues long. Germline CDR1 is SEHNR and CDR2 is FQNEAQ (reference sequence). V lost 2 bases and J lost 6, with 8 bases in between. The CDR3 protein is CASSLKRSEQYF. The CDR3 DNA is TGTGCCAGCAGCTTAAAGAGGAGCGAGCAGTACTTC.

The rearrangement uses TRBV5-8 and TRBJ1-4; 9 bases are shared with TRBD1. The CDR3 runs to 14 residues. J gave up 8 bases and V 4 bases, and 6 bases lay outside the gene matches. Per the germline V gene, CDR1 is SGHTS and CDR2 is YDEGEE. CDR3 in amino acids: CASSTGQGREKLFF. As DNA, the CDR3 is TGTGCCAGCAGCACGGGACAGGGAAGGGAAAAACTGTTTTTT.

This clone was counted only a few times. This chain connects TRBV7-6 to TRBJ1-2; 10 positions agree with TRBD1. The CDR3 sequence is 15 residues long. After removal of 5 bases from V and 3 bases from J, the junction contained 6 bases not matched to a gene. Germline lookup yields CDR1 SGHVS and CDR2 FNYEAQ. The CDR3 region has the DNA TGTGCCAGCAGCCCAGGACAGGGGGTTGACTATGGCTACACCTTC. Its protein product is CASSPGQGVDYGYTF. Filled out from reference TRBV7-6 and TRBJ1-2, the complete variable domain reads GAGVSQSPRYKVTKRGQDVALRCDPISGHVSLYWYRQALGQGPEFLTYFNYEAQQDKSGLPNDRFSAERPEGSISTLTIQRTEQRDSAMYRCASSPGQGVDYGYTFGSGTRLTVV.

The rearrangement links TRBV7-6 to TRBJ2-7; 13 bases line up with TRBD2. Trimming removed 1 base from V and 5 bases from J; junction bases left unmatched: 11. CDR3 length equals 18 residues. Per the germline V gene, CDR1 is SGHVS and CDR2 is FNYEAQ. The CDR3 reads CASSLELAGGPINNEQYF. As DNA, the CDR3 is TGTGCCAGCAGCTTAGAACTAGCGGGAGGGCCTATTAACAACGAGCAGTACTTC. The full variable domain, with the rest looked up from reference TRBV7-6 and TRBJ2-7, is GAGVSQSPRYKVTKRGQDVALRCDPISGHVSLYWYRQALGQGPEFLTYFNYEAQQDKSGLPNDRFSAERPEGSISTLTIQRTEQRDSAMYRCASSLELAGGPINNEQYFGPGTRLTVT.

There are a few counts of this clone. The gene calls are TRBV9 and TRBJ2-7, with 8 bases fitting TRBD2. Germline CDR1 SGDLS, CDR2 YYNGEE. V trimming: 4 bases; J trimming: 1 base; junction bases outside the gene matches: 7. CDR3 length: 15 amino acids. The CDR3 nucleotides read TGTGCCAGCAGCCCCACTAGCGGTATTTCCTACGAGCAGTACTTC. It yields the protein CASSPTSGISYEQYF.

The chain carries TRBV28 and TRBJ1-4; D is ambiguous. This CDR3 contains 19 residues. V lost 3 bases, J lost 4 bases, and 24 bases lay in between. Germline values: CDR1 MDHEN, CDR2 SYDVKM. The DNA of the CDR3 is TGTGCCAGCAGTTTGATGGCGTGGGGTCTATCAGATGATAATGAAAAACTGTTTTTT. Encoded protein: CASSLMAWGLSDDNEKLFF.

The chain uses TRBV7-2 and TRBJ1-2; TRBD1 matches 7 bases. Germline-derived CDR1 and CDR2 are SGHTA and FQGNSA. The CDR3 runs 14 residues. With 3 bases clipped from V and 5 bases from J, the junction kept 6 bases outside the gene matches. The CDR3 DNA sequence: TGTGCCAGCAGCTTCAACAGGGGTGCTTATGGCTACACCTTC. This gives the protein CASSFNRGAYGYTF.

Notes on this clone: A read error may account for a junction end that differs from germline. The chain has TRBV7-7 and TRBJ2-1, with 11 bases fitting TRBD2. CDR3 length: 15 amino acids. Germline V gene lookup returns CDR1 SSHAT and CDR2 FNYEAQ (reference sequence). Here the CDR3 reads CASSTGTSGYNEQFF. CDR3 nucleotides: TGTGCTAGCAGCACCGGGACTAGCGGATACAATGAGCAGTTCTTC.

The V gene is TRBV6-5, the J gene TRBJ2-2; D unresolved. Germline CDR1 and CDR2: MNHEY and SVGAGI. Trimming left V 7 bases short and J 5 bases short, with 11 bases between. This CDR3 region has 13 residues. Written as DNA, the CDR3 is TGTGCCAGCACCAACTTCGGGACCGGGGAGCTGTTTTTT. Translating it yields CASTNFGTGELFF.

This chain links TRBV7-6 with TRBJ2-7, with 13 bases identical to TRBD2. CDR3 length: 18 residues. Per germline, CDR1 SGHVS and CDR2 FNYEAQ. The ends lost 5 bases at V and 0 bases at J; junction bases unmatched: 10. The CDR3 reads CASSPGTSGTLSSYEQYF. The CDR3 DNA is TGTGCCAGCAGCCCTGGGACTAGCGGGACTCTCTCCTCCTACGAGCAGTACTTC.

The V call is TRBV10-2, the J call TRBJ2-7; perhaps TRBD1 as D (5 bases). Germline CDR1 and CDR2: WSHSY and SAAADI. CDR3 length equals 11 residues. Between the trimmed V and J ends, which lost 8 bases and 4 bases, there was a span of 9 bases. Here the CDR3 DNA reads TGCGCCAGCCTGCAGGGATACGAGCAGTACTTC. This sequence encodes CASLQGYEQYF.

CDR3 sequence (DNA): TGCGCCAGCAGTAAGAACACGAACACTGAAGCTTTCTTT. As protein: CASSKNTNTEAFF. The genes are TRBV10-2 and TRBJ1-1; D remains ambiguous. With 5 bases removed from V and 1 base from J, the gap between germline ends came to 8 bases. The CDR3 covers 13 residues. The germline gives CDR1 WSHSY, CDR2 SAAADI.

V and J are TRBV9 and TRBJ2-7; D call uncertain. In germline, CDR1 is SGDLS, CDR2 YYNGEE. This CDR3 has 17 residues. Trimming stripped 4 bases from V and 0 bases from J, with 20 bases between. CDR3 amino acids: CASSPRGEVRSSYEQYF. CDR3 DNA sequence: TGTGCCAGCAGCCCACGAGGTGAGGTGAGGAGCTCCTACGAGCAGTACTTC.

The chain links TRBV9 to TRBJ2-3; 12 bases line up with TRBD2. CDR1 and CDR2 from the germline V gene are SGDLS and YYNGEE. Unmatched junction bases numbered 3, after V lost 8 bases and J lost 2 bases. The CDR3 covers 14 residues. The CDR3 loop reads CASGLAGSTDTQYF. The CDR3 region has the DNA TGTGCCAGTGGACTAGCGGGGTCCACAGATACGCAGTATTTT.